This TCR beta chain stems from a study of identical twins. Study observations and caveats: For zero-insertion analyses, partial confounding could come from invariant MAIT and iNKT cells. High-abundance cord blood beta clonotypes had fewer insertions; memory repertoires showed none.

With 7 bases removed from V and 4 bases from J, the gap between germline ends came to 10 bases. Looked up from germline, CDR1 is DFQATT and CDR2 is SNEGSKA (reference sequence). This CDR3 has 11 amino acids. The sample holds a few counts of this clonotype. Its antigen is unidentified. Unique molecular identifiers were present on cDNA, and template switching added a universal primer site. TCRdb re-analysed the 5' RACE reads in MiXCR, keeping a single row per CDR3 protein. The repertoire holds 1.5 million to 2 million distinct CDR3 sequences, about 32% seen once, with more than 0.25% in the top ten. The sequenced sample consisted of cord blood. The TCR comes from a newborn girl in good health. The gene calls are TRBV20-1 and TRBJ1-1; TRBD1 might be the D (5 bases). CDR3: CSVRDPTEAFF. Here the CDR3 DNA reads TGCAGTGTCAGGGATCCCACTGAAGCTTTCTTT.